What follows are 27 T cell receptor beta chains derived from one specimen sequenced in a study of blood T cell repertoires in COVID-19. TCRdb's copy holds only in-frame clones and misses some; the assay was immunoSEQ multiplex PCR. This sample carries about 190,000 clones, roughly 80% of them seen once, and the ten largest clones take 7.8%. The specimen sequenced was peripheral blood. The receptors come from a woman aged 55-70 years with COVID-19, enrolled during active disease.

A few counts support this clone. The chain employs TRBV4-1 and TRBJ2-1; weak D call: TRBD2 (6 bases). The CDR3 sequence is 15 residues long. Germline CDR1 is MGHRA and CDR2 is YSYEKL. Trimming took 2 bases from V and 4 from J, leaving 12 bases between them. CDR3 in amino acids: CASSQTRGLYNEQFF. As DNA, the CDR3 is TGCGCCAGCAGCCAAACAAGAGGACTATACAATGAGCAGTTCTTC.

The chain carries TRBV4-1 and TRBJ1-4; possibly TRBD1 for D (6 bases). Germline values: CDR1 MGHRA, CDR2 YSYEKL. The CDR3 extends over 21 amino acids. The V and J ends lost 0 bases and 1 base respectively, with 24 bases between them. The CDR3 region has the DNA TGCGCCAGCAGCCAAGATTACTTAGGACAGCTTCAAGGGGGAACTAATGAAAAACTGTTTTTT. Amino acids: CASSQDYLGQLQGGTNEKLFF.

This clone occurred once. The chain couples TRBV28 to TRBJ1-4; tentative D call: TRBD1 (6 bases). This CDR3 comprises 16 residues. V was shortened by 2 bases and J by 3 bases, with 13 bases between the two germline ends. CDR1 is MDHEN and CDR2 is SYDVKM in the germline V gene. The CDR3 is CASSLVLQGANEKLFF. The CDR3, as DNA: TGTGCCAGCAGTTTAGTCCTACAGGGTGCTAATGAAAAACTGTTTTTT.

V and J are TRBV5-1 and TRBJ2-3, with D possibly TRBD2 on 6 matching bases. Trimming took 0 bases from V and 1 from J, leaving 15 bases between them. CDR3 length: 17 amino acids. The germline CDR1 and CDR2 sequences are SGHRS and YFSETQ. The CDR3 region has the DNA TGCGCCAGCAGCTTGGCGAGGGGACCGGGGGGCACAGATACGCAGTATTTT. Translating gives CASSLARGPGGTDTQYF.

This clone was recorded a few times. The rearrangement uses TRBV28 and TRBJ2-2; 9 nucleotides agree with TRBD1. Germline CDR1 is MDHEN and CDR2 is SYDVKM. The length of the CDR3 is 18 residues. V shed 5 bases, J shed 0 bases, and the junction held 10 bases outside the gene matches. In nucleotides, the CDR3 is TGTGCCAGCAGTACACCACGGGACAGGGTTCCGAACACCGGGGAGCTGTTTTTT. Encoded protein: CASSTPRDRVPNTGELFF.

J is TRBJ2-7 and V is TRBV20-1, with D possibly being TRBD2 (5 bases). CDR1 is DFQATT and CDR2 is SNEGSKA in the germline V gene (reference sequence). The CDR3 loop spans 11 amino acids. V dropped 6 bases and J dropped 6 bases, with 12 bases sitting between them. The CDR3 loop is CSAEGVSEQYF. The CDR3, as DNA: TGCAGTGCAGAGGGAGTATCCGAGCAGTACTTC.

This clone has a handful of counts. The chain recombines TRBV10-2 with TRBJ1-1; no reliable D call. Germline CDR1 and CDR2: WSHSY and SAAADI. V lost 3 bases to trimming and J lost 1 base, with 9 bases between them. The CDR3 is made up of 14 amino acids. The CDR3 spells CASSEPEPNTEAFF. DNA of the CDR3: TGCGCCAGCAGTGAACCAGAACCGAACACTGAAGCTTTCTTT.

The chain is built from TRBV6-5 and TRBJ2-5; TRBD2 aligns across 9 bases. The CDR3 loop spans 14 amino acids. Trimming cost V 7 bases and J 1 base; bases outside gene matches: 4. Germline-derived CDR1 and CDR2 are MNHEY and SVGAGI. As DNA, the CDR3 is TGTGCCAGCAATCCTAGCGGGGTCCAAGAGACCCAGTACTTC. Amino acids: CASNPSGVQETQYF.

The chain is built from TRBV4-2 and TRBJ1-1, with TRBD1 matching 7 bases. Germline loops: CDR1 LGHNA, CDR2 YNFKEQ. The CDR3 extends over 15 amino acids. The V gene end was trimmed by 0 bases and the J gene end by 3 bases; junction bases not matched to a gene: 4. CDR3 amino acids: CASSQEATGYTEAFF. CDR3 sequence (DNA): TGTGCCAGCAGCCAAGAGGCGACAGGGTACACTGAAGCTTTCTTT.

The chain employs TRBV6-5 and TRBJ1-2; D is undetermined. Per germline, CDR1 MNHEY and CDR2 SVGAGI. With 5 bases removed from V and 0 bases from J, the gap between germline ends came to 10 bases. The CDR3 runs 14 residues. Here the CDR3 reads CASSIQFTNYGYTF. The CDR3 nucleotides are TGTGCCAGCAGTATACAGTTTACTAACTATGGCTACACCTTC.

This rearrangement joins TRBV9 to TRBJ1-1; 8 nucleotides line up with TRBD1. The CDR3 loop spans 15 amino acids. From germline, CDR1 is SGDLS and CDR2 YYNGEE. Germline trimming cut 0 bases from V and 10 bases from J; bases unmatched to any gene: 11. The CDR3 DNA is TGTGCCAGCAGCGTAGCTACAGGGGGACCCGCCTCAGCTTTCTTT. Translating gives CASSVATGGPASAFF.

This clone was counted only a few times. The genes are TRBV6-1 and TRBJ1-6; no clear D. Germline loops: CDR1 MNHNS, CDR2 SASEGT. Trimming left V 1 base short and J 8 bases short, with 6 bases between. The CDR3 sequence is 13 residues long. CDR3 region: CASSEVHHSPLHF. The CDR3 DNA reads TGTGCCAGCAGTGAAGTCCATCATTCACCCCTCCACTTT.

This rearrangement joins TRBV19 to TRBJ1-2; 7 bases are a match to TRBD1. The CDR3 loop spans 14 amino acids. V lost 5 bases, J lost 5 bases, and 8 bases stayed unmatched. CDR1 and CDR2 from the germline V gene are LNHDA and SQIVND (reference sequence). The CDR3 sequence: CASSAGTEQYGYTF. CDR3 nucleotides: TGTGCCAGTAGTGCCGGGACAGAGCAGTATGGCTACACCTTC.

This chain uses TRBV18 with TRBJ2-7; 14 bases agree with TRBD2. The CDR3 totals 17 residues. The V and J ends lost 3 bases and 4 bases, in that order; junction bases with no gene match: 8. The germline gives CDR1 KGHSH, CDR2 LQKENI. The CDR3 DNA reads TGTGCCAGCTCACCCGGACAGGGGACTAGCGGGAGATACGAGCAGTACTTC. Protein: CASSPGQGTSGRYEQYF.

The chain is built from TRBV19 and TRBJ2-3, with 12 positions matching TRBD2. CDR1 is LNHDA and CDR2 is SQIVND in the germline V gene (reference sequence). V gave up 1 base and J gave up 4 bases; unmatched junction bases: 6. The CDR3 is 17 residues long. Here the CDR3 DNA reads TGTGCCAGTAGTATAGGTTCTAGCGGGGGGGTTCCAGATACGCAGTATTTT. Protein product: CASSIGSSGGVPDTQYF.

The gene calls are TRBV7-8 and TRBJ1-5; D is perhaps TRBD1 (6 bases). The CDR3 is 15 residues long. The germline V gene encodes CDR1 SGHVS and CDR2 FQNEAQ. V lost 5 bases, J lost 3 bases, and 14 bases lay in between. CDR3 bases: TGTGCCAGCAGCGAAGGGAGACAGGTCAATCAGCCCCAGCATTTT. This sequence encodes CASSEGRQVNQPQHF.

This clone was found many times. The chain uses TRBV7-9 and TRBJ1-1; 11 positions agree with TRBD1. The CDR3 sequence is 14 residues long. Losses at the gene ends were 10 bases for V and 11 bases for J; bases not matched to a gene: 15. CDR1 and CDR2 (germline): SEHNR, FQNEAQ (reference sequence). CDR3 in DNA: TGTGCCACCGACGTCGAACGGACAGGGGGCACGGCTTTCTTT. Translation gives CATDVERTGGTAFF.

In its sample, this clone was seen once. The chain is built from TRBV6-5 and TRBJ1-6, with a possible D match to TRBD1 (5 bases). Trimming shortened V by 5 bases and J by 10 bases, and 15 bases separated the two germline ends. The CDR3 is 14 residues long. Germline V gives CDR1 MNHEY, CDR2 SVGAGI. In DNA form, the CDR3 reads TGTGCCAGCAGTCCCGAGGCCGGGGGATCACCCCTCCACTTT. The encoded protein is CASSPEAGGSPLHF.

The rearrangement joins TRBV5-4 to TRBJ2-3; TRBD1 aligns across 9 bases. Germline values: CDR1 SGHNT, CDR2 YYREEE (reference sequence). There are 15 residues in the CDR3. Trimming at V came to 4 bases and at J to 5 bases, leaving 8 bases not matched to a gene. In DNA form, the CDR3 reads TGTGCCAGCAGCATAGGGACAGGGCCAGGAGATACGCAGTATTTT. As protein: CASSIGTGPGDTQYF.

This rearrangement joins TRBV7-6 to TRBJ2-3, with 7 bases matching TRBD2. The V and J ends lost 2 bases and 1 base, in that order; junction bases with no gene match: 3. This CDR3 has 15 residues. Germline lookup yields CDR1 SGHVS and CDR2 FNYEAQ. The CDR3 DNA sequence: TGTGCCAGCAGCTTACTAGCGGATCGCACAGATACGCAGTATTTT. Translating gives CASSLLADRTDTQYF.

The chain carries TRBV6-6 and TRBJ2-1; 10 nucleotides align to TRBD2. V gave up 2 bases and J gave up 6 bases; unmatched junction bases: 7. Looked up from germline, CDR1 is MNHNY and CDR2 is SVGAGI (reference sequence). The CDR3 is 16 residues long. CDR3 protein: CASSYLAGVWGNEQFF. CDR3 coding DNA: TGTGCCAGCAGTTACCTAGCGGGGGTCTGGGGCAATGAGCAGTTCTTC.

The V call is TRBV2, the J call TRBJ1-2, with TRBD1 identical over 11 bases. The V segment lost 7 bases and the J segment 6 bases; nucleotides outside the gene matches: 13. The CDR3 loop spans 16 amino acids. Germline CDR1 and CDR2: SNHLY and FYNNEI. CDR3 amino acids: CASNTGPDRGLDGYTF. The CDR3, as DNA: TGTGCCAGCAACACGGGGCCGGACAGGGGGCTGGATGGCTACACCTTC.

The chain recombines TRBV2 with TRBJ1-5; 8 bases fit TRBD1. Unmatched junction bases numbered 1, after V lost 5 bases and J lost 4 bases. The germline CDR1 and CDR2 sequences are SNHLY and FYNNEI. The length of the CDR3 is 13 residues. The CDR3 sequence: CASSRQGNQPQHF. For the CDR3, the DNA is TGTGCCAGCAGTCGACAGGGGAATCAGCCCCAGCATTTT.

The genes are TRBV27 and TRBJ2-7; 9 bases line up with TRBD1. CDR3 length: 14 amino acids. Trimming at V came to 7 bases and at J to 5 bases, leaving 9 bases not matched to a gene. Germline assignment: CDR1 MNHEY and CDR2 SMNVEV (reference sequence). Here the CDR3 reads CASMRDRGSDEQYF. The CDR3 region has the DNA TGTGCCAGCATGCGCGACAGGGGGTCCGACGAGCAGTACTTC.

This clone was counted only a few times. The chain couples TRBV27 to TRBJ2-7, with D possibly TRBD2 on 7 matching bases. Germline V gene data show CDR1 as MNHEY and CDR2 as SMNVEV (reference sequence). This CDR3 is 14 amino acids long. Trimming pared 5 bases from V and 2 bases from J, leaving 13 bases between. The CDR3 region is CASSPQGRAYEQYV. The CDR3 nucleotides are TGTGCCAGCAGTCCGCAGGGGAGGGCCTACGAGCAGTACGTC.

V gene TRBV3-1 (or the pseudogene TRBV3-2) combines with J gene TRBJ2-3; 8 bases are shared with TRBD1. Per germline, CDR1 LGHDT and CDR2 YNNKEL (reference sequence). The CDR3 sequence is 14 residues long. V was pared by 4 bases and J by 4 bases, with 4 bases of the junction left unmatched. Here the CDR3 DNA reads TGTGCCAGCAGCCTAAGGACAGGGTCAGATACGCAGTATTTT. Protein sequence: CASSLRTGSDTQYF.

The chain combines TRBV6-5 with TRBJ1-4; no clear D gene. CDR1 MNHEY and CDR2 SVGAGI come from the germline V gene. Trimming shortened V by 4 bases and J by 8 bases, and 14 bases separated the two germline ends. CDR3 length: 14 residues. This CDR3 is CASSSVQPREKLFF. The CDR3 DNA reads as TGTGCCAGCAGTTCTGTCCAACCCCGGGAAAAACTGTTTTTT.